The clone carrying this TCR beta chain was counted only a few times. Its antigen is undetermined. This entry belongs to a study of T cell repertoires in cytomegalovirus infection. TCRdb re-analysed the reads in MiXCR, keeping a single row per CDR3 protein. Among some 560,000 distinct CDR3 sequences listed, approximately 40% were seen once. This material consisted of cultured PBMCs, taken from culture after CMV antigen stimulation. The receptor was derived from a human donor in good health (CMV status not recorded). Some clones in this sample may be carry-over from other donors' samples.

The CDR3 reads CASSLFRRQLNTEAFF. Here the CDR3 DNA reads TGTGCCAGCAGTTTATTTCGTCGACAGTTGAACACTGAAGCTTTCTTT. V gene TRBV28 combines with J gene TRBJ1-1; possibly TRBD1 for D (5 bases). This CDR3 is built from 16 residues. Germline V gene sequence: CDR1 MDHEN, CDR2 SYDVKM. V was pared by 1 base and J by 0 bases, with 12 bases between. The full variable domain, with the rest looked up from reference TRBV28 and TRBJ1-1, is DVKVTQSSRYLVKRTGEKVFLECVQDMDHENMFWYRQDPGLGLRLIYFSYDVKMKEKGDIPEGYSVSREKKERFSLILESASTNQTSMYLCASSLFRRQLNTEAFFGQGTRLTVV.